One and the same sample provided the 8 T cell receptor beta chains below, sequenced in a study of T-cell memory formation after mild COVID-19. Using its own MiXCR run on the 5' RACE reads, TCRdb lists one record per CDR3 protein. The table records some 450,000 distinct CDR3 sequences, 15% to 25% of them present only once. The source material was PBMCs or a T cell subset sorted from them (not recorded which). These receptors were obtained from an adult woman who had mild COVID-19 (a few samples of this study predate the infection). Cell type and time point are not known.

This clonotype came up a few times. The chain joins TRBV7-2 to TRBJ1-4, with 7 bases that match TRBD1. The CDR3 spans 15 residues. The ends lost 4 bases at V and 7 bases at J; junction bases unmatched: 9. CDR1 SGHTA and CDR2 FQGNSA come from the germline V gene. CDR3: CASSSRQGSFEKLFF. The CDR3 DNA reads TGTGCCAGCAGCTCCCGACAGGGATCGTTTGAAAAACTGTTTTTT.

The chain couples TRBV20-1 to TRBJ2-7; D is unclear. Trimming took 1 base from V and 1 from J, leaving 5 bases between them. From germline, CDR1 is DFQATT and CDR2 SNEGSKA (reference sequence). This CDR3 contains 12 residues. This CDR3 is CSARALSYEQYF. The DNA of the CDR3 is TGCAGTGCTAGAGCCCTTTCCTACGAGCAGTACTTC.

The chain couples TRBV7-2 to TRBJ1-2; 7 positions agree with TRBD1. J was trimmed by 4 bases and V by 1 base; bases with no gene match: 6. The CDR3 has 15 residues. Looked up from germline, CDR1 is SGHTA and CDR2 is FQGNSA. Here the CDR3 reads CASSLEVQGVYGYTF. The DNA of the CDR3 is TGTGCCAGCAGCTTAGAGGTCCAGGGGGTCTATGGCTACACCTTC.

The J gene is TRBJ2-2, the V gene TRBV6-5; 7 positions agree with TRBD2. The CDR3 has 16 amino acids. Germline V gene lookup returns CDR1 MNHEY and CDR2 SVGAGI. V shed 10 bases and J 2 bases; nucleotides not matched to a gene: 13. For the CDR3, the DNA is TGTGCCACATCCCCACTTCCTAGCGGTAACACCGGGGAGCTGTTTTTT. This codes for CATSPLPSGNTGELFF.

CDR3 DNA: TGTGCCAGCAGATTACAGGGAAAAGGCTACGAGCAGTACTTC. Translation: CASRLQGKGYEQYF. J is TRBJ2-7 and V is TRBV25-1, with D maybe TRBD1 (6 bases). V lost 6 bases, J lost 3 bases, and 15 bases lay in between. This CDR3 is 14 amino acids long. In germline, CDR1 is MGHDK, CDR2 SYGVNS.

J is TRBJ2-7 and V is TRBV29-1, with TRBD2 identical over 7 bases. In germline, CDR1 is SQVTM, CDR2 ANQGSEA. The CDR3 extends over 12 amino acids. Losses at the gene ends were 5 bases for V and 0 bases for J; bases not matched to a gene: 1. CDR3 DNA sequence: TGCAGCGTTAGCGGGGCCTCCTACGAGCAGTACTTC. The encoded protein is CSVSGASYEQYF.

As concerns this clonotype: The CDR3 ends on some other residue instead of the conserved phenylalanine or tryptophan, so this is likely a read error. The chain employs TRBV10-3 and TRBJ2-7; possibly TRBD2 for D (5 bases). V was trimmed by 10 bases and J by 0 bases, leaving 13 bases between them. This CDR3 contains 13 residues. Germline V gene sequence: CDR1 ENHRY, CDR2 SYGVKD. The DNA of the CDR3 is TGTGCCACAGTTGGGAGCAGCTCCTACGAGCAGTACCTC. Its protein product is CATVGSSSYEQYL.

This clonotype was seen just once. DNA of the CDR3: TGCGCCAGCAGGGGGACAGGAACGAACACTGAAGCTTTCTTT. This codes for CASRGTGTNTEAFF. The chain joins TRBV5-1 to TRBJ1-1; TRBD1 matches at 8 bases. The CDR3 loop spans 14 amino acids. Germline CDR1 and CDR2: SGHRS and YFSETQ. The junction had 4 bases not matched to a gene; V was cut back by 5 bases and J by 1 base.